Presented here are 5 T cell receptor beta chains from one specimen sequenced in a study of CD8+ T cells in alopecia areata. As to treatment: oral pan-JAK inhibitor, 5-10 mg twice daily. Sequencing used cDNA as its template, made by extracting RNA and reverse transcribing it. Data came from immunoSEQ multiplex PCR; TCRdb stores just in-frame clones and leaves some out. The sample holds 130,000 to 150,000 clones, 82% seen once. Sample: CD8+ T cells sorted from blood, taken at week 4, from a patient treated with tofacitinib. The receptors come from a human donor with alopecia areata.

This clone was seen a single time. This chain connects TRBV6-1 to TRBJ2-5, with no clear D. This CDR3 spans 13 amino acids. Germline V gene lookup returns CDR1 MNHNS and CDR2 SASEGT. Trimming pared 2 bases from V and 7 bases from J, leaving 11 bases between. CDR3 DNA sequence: TGTGCCAGCAGTGAAACGGCCCCGGGGACCCAGTACTTC. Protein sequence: CASSETAPGTQYF.

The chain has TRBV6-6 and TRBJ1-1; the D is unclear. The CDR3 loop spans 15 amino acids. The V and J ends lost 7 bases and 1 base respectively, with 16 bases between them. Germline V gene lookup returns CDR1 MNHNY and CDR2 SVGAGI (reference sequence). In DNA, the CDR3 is TGTGCCAGCATCCCCCGATGGGCAGCGAACACTGAAGCTTTCTTT. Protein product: CASIPRWAANTEAFF.

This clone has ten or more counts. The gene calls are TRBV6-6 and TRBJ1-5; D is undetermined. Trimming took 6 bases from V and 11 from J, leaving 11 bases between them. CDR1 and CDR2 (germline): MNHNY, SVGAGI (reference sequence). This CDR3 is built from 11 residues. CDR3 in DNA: TGTGCCAGCAGCCGTAGCGCGTCCCAGCATTTT. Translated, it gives CASSRSASQHF.

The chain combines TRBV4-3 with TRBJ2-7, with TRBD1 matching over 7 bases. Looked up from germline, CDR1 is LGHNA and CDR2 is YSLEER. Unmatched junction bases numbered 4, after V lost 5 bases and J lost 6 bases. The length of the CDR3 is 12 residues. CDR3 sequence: CASSSYRGEQYF. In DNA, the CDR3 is TGCGCCAGCAGCTCCTACAGGGGCGAGCAGTACTTC.

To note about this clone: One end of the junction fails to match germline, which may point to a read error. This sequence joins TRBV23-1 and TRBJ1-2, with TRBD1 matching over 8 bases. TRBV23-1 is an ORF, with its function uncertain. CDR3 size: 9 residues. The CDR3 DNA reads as TGCGCCAACCGACAGGGGTCCCCCTTC. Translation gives CANRQGSPF.